The table lists the clone carrying this T cell receptor beta chain with a count of one. Its specificity is unknown. Repertoires were generated with immunoSEQ multiplex PCR, while TCRdb's copy carries only in-frame clones and drops some. The sample yields approximately 2.5 million clones, around 90% seen once. This entry belongs to a study of shared clonotypes between healthy human individuals. Study information: Donors had three CD4 naive, three CD4 memory, two CD8 naive and one CD8 memory plate apiece.

Study conclusions and caveats: Clonotype sharing among donors, it was expected, would be affected by sequencing depth. For naive CD4 cells, roughly 4.8% of clonotypes were shared across a handful of donors.

The sequence derives from a man aged 18 to 30 in good health. Sequenced sample: naive CD4+ T cells sorted from blood. Subset here: CD45RA+ positively selected.

The CDR3 nucleotides are TGTGCCAGCAGCTTGACATGGGAGGGGGGCTACACCTTC. This encodes CASSLTWEGGYTF. The chain combines TRBV7-8 with TRBJ1-2; possible D gene TRBD1, 5 bases. CDR3 length: 13 amino acids. V lost 3 bases to trimming and J lost 8 bases, with 13 bases between them. Germline values: CDR1 SGHVS, CDR2 FQNEAQ. Supplemented by reference TRBV7-8 and TRBJ1-2, the full variable domain reads GAGVSQSPRYKVAKRGQDVALRCDPISGHVSLFWYQQALGQGPEFLTYFQNEAQLDKSGLPSDRFFAERPEGSVSTLKIQRTQQEDSAVYLCASSLTWEGGYTFGSGTRLTVV.